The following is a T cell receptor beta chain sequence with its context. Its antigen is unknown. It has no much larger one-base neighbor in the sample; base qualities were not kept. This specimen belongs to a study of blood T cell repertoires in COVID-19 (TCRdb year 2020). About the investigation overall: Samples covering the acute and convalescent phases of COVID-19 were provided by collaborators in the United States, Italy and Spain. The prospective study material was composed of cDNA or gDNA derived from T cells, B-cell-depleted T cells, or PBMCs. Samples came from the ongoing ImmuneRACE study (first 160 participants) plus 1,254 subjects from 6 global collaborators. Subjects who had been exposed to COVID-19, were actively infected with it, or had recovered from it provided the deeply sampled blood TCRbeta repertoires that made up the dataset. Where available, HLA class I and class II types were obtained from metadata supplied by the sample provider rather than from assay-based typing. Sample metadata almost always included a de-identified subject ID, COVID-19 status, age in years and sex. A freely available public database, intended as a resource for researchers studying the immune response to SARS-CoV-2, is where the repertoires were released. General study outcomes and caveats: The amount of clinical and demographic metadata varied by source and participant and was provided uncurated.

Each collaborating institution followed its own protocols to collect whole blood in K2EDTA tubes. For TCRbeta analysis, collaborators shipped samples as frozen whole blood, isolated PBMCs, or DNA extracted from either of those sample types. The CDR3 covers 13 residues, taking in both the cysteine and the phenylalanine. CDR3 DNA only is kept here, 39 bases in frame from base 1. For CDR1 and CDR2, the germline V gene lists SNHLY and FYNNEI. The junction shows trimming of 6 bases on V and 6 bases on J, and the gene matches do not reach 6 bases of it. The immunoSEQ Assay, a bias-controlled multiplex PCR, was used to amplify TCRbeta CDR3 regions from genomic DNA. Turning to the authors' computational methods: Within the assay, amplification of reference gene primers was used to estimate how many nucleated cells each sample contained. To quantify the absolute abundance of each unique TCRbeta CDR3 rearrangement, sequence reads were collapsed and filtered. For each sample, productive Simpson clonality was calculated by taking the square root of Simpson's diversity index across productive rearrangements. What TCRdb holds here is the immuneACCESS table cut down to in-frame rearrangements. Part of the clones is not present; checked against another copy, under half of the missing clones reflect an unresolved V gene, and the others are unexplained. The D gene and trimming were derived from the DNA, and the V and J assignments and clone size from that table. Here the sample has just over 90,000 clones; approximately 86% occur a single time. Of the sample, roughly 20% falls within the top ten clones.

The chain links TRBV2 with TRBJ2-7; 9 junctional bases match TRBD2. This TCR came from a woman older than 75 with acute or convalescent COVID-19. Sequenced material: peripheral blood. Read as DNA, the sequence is TGTGCCAGCAGGATAGCGGGGGTGGGCGAGCAGTACTTC. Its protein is CASRIAGVGEQYF.